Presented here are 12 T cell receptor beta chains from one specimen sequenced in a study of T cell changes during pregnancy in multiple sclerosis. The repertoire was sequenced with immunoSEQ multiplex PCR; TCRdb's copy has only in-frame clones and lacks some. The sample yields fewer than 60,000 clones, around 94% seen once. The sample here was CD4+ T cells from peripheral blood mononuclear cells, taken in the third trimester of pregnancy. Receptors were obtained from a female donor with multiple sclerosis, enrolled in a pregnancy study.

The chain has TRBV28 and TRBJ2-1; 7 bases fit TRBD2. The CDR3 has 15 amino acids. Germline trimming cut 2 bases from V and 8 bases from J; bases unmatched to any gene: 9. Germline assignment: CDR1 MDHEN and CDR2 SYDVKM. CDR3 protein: CASSLQSGATYEQFF. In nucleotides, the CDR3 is TGTGCCAGCAGTTTACAGAGCGGGGCTACCTATGAGCAGTTCTTC.

The CDR3 region is CASSLVPSGRVVNGELFF. The CDR3 bases are TGTGCCAGCAGCTTAGTTCCCAGCGGGAGGGTTGTGAACGGGGAGCTGTTTTTT. The chain has TRBV7-2 and TRBJ2-2, with TRBD2 matching 10 bases. CDR3 length: 18 amino acids. V lost 1 base, J lost 7 bases, and 12 bases stayed unmatched. Per germline, CDR1 SGHTA and CDR2 FQGNSA.

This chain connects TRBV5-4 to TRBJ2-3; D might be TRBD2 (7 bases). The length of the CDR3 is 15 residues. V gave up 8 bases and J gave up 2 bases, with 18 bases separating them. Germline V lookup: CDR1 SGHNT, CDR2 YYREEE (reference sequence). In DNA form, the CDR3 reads TGTGCCAGTAGGAGGACCGGGGGGCCCACAGATACGCAGTATTTT. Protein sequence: CASRRTGGPTDTQYF.

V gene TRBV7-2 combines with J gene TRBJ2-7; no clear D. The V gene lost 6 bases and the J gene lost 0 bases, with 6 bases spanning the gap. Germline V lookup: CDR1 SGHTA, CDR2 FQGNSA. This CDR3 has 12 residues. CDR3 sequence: CASRRSSYEQYF. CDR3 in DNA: TGTGCCAGCAGGCGGAGCTCCTACGAGCAGTACTTC. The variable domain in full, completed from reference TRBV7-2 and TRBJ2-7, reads GAGVSQSPSNKVTEKGKDVELRCDPISGHTALYWYRQSLGQGLEFLIYFQGNSAPDKSGLPSDRFSAERTGGSVSTLTIQRTQQEDSAVYLCASRRSSYEQYFGPGTRLTVT.

The CDR3 region has the DNA TGCAGTGCTAGCAGGGGTGACGAGCAGTTCTTC. It codes for CSASRGDEQFF. The rearrangement uses TRBV20-1 and TRBJ2-1, with a tentative D call TRBD1 (6 bases). Germline CDR1 reads DFQATT; CDR2 reads SNEGSKA (reference sequence). The V end lost 3 bases, the J end lost 10 bases, and 10 bases lay between the germline ends. This CDR3 comprises 11 residues.

The CDR3 DNA sequence: TGTGCCAGCAGCTCCTATACTAGCGGCTACGAGCAGTACTTC. It encodes CASSSYTSGYEQYF. The chain is built from TRBV7-2 and TRBJ2-7, with 8 bases matching TRBD2. Germline lookup yields CDR1 SGHTA and CDR2 FQGNSA. V trimming: 4 bases; J trimming: 3 bases; junction bases outside the gene matches: 5. CDR3 length equals 14 residues.

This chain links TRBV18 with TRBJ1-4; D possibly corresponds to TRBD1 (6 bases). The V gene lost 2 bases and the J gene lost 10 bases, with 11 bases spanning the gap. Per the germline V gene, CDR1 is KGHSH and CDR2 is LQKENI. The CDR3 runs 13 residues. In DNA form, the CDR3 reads TGTGCCAGCTCACCAGGGGGCGAAGGAAAACTGTTTTTT. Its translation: CASSPGGEGKLFF.

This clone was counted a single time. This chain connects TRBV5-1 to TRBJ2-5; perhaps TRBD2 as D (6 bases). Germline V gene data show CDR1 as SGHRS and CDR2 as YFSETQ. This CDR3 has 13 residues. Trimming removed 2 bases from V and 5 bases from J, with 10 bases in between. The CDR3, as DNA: TGCGCCAGCAGCTTCGGGACTGAGGAGACCCAGTACTTC. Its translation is CASSFGTEETQYF. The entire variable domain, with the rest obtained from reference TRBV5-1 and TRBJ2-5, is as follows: KAGVTQTPRYLIKTRGQQVTLSCSPISGHRSVSWYQQTPGQGLQFLFEYFSETQRNKGNFPGRFSGRQFSNSRSEMNVSTLELGDSALYLCASSFGTEETQYFGPGTRLLVL.

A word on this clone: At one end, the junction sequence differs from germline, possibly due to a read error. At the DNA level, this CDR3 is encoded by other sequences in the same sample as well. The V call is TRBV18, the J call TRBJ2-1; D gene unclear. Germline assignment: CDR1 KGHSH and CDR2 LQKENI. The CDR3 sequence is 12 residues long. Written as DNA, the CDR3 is TGTGCCAGCTCGCCACCGAGGAATGAGCAGTTCTTC. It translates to CASSPPRNEQFF.

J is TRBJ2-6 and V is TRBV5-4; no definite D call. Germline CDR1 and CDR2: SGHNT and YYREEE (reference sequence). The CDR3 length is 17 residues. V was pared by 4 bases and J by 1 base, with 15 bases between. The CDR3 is CASSGTRLLSGANVLTF. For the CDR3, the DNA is TGTGCCAGCAGCGGTACGCGGCTTTTGTCTGGGGCCAACGTCCTGACTTTC.

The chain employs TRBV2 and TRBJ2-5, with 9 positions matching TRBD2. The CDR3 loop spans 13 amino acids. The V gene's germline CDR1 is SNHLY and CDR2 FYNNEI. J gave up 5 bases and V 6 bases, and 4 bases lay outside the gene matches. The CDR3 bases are TGTGCCAGCAGGGTACTAGCGGGTGAGACCCAGTACTTC. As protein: CASRVLAGETQYF. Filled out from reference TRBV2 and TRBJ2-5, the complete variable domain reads EPEVTQTPSHQVTQMGQEVILRCVPISNHLYFYWYRQILGQKVEFLVSFYNNEISEKSEIFDDQFSVERPDGSNFTLKIRSTKLEDSAMYFCASRVLAGETQYFGPGTRLLVL.

The CDR3 DNA follows: TGTGCCAGCAGCTTAGGGACTGGCGTTCGAGATACGCAGTATTTT. Its translation: CASSLGTGVRDTQYF. The genes are TRBV7-3 and TRBJ2-3; a weak D match, TRBD2 (6 bases). There are 15 residues in the CDR3. Deletions cut 2 bases from V and 5 bases from J, with 14 bases between. CDR1 and CDR2 (germline): SGHTA, FQGTGA.